A single sample is the source of the 22 T cell receptor beta chains below, sequenced in a study of T cell responses to AZD1222 COVID-19 vaccine. Generated by immunoSEQ multiplex PCR, the TCRdb table keeps only in-frame clones and is missing some. Among around 160,000 clones listed, approximately 91% were seen once. The sequencing here drew on peripheral blood, taken on day 0 of AZD1222 vaccination. The receptors shown here come from an adult in good health.

The J gene is TRBJ2-1, the V gene TRBV18, with TRBD2 matching 13 bases. This CDR3 comprises 17 residues. Germline loops: CDR1 KGHSH, CDR2 LQKENI. J lost 3 bases, V lost 3 bases, and 5 bases had no gene match. DNA for the CDR3: TGTGCCAGCTCACCTTGGACTAGCGGGAGTAACTACAATGAGCAGTTCTTC. Its translation is CASSPWTSGSNYNEQFF.

The V call is TRBV7-2, the J call TRBJ1-4, with TRBD1 as a possible D gene (6 bases). The CDR3 covers 14 residues. Trimming removed 1 base from V and 8 bases from J, with 11 bases in between. Germline V lookup: CDR1 SGHTA, CDR2 FQGNSA. In nucleotides, the CDR3 is TGTGCCAGCAGCTTAGGGGGGGCGGACGAAAAACTGTTTTTT. Its protein product is CASSLGGADEKLFF.

V gene TRBV27 combines with J gene TRBJ1-5, with TRBD1 as a possible D gene (5 bases). The germline CDR1 and CDR2 sequences are MNHEY and SMNVEV (reference sequence). The V and J ends lost 5 bases and 3 bases respectively, with 8 bases between them. The CDR3 sequence is 13 residues long. The CDR3 DNA reads as TGTGCCAGCAGTCGGGGCCTCAATCAGCCCCAGCATTTT. Translated, it gives CASSRGLNQPQHF.

The rearrangement links TRBV24-1 to TRBJ2-2; D gene ambiguous. V dropped 8 bases and J dropped 4 bases, with 7 bases sitting between them. The CDR3 loop spans 12 amino acids. Germline V CDR1 and CDR2: KGHDR, SFDVKD. The CDR3 loop is CATTDTTGELFF. CDR3 sequence (DNA): TGTGCCACCACCGACACCACCGGGGAGCTGTTTTTT.

V and J are TRBV6-2 or TRBV6-3 and TRBJ2-3, with D perhaps TRBD1 or TRBD2 (5 bases each). CDR1 is MNHEY and CDR2 is SVGEGT in the germline V gene. V was cut by 0 bases and J by 2 bases, with 15 bases left in between. The CDR3 is 17 residues long. CDR3 amino acids: CASSYSVGEEATDTQYF. In DNA, the CDR3 is TGTGCCAGCAGTTACTCGGTGGGGGAAGAAGCCACAGATACGCAGTATTTT.

V usage is TRBV7-2 and J usage is TRBJ2-7; 10 bases are a match to TRBD2. The CDR3 is made up of 14 amino acids. After removal of 4 bases from V and 0 bases from J, the junction contained 0 bases not matched to a gene. The V gene's germline CDR1 is SGHTA and CDR2 FQGNSA. For the CDR3, the DNA is TGTGCCAGCAGCTCTAGCGGGGGCTCCTACGAGCAGTACTTC. Amino acid sequence: CASSSSGGSYEQYF.

This chain connects TRBV27 to TRBJ1-5, with D tentatively TRBD1 (5 bases). The length of the CDR3 is 14 residues. CDR1 and CDR2 (germline): MNHEY, SMNVEV (reference sequence). V shed 6 bases and J shed 4 bases, with 13 bases lying between them. CDR3 residues: CASRLTATNQPQHF. Written as DNA, the CDR3 is TGTGCCAGCAGATTGACAGCTACGAATCAGCCCCAGCATTTT.

V gene TRBV27 combines with J gene TRBJ2-7, with D possibly matching TRBD1 (6 bases). Germline V gene sequence: CDR1 MNHEY, CDR2 SMNVEV (reference sequence). V dropped 5 bases and J dropped 8 bases, with 13 bases sitting between them. The CDR3 loop spans 12 amino acids. The CDR3 spells CASSTQGRKQYF. The CDR3 DNA follows: TGTGCCAGCAGTACACAGGGACGCAAGCAGTACTTC.

This chain uses TRBV28 with TRBJ2-1, with D perhaps TRBD1 (6 bases). CDR3 length: 13 amino acids. Looked up from germline, CDR1 is MDHEN and CDR2 is SYDVKM. Trimming pared 5 bases from V and 6 bases from J, leaving 11 bases between. The CDR3 region has the DNA TGTGCCAGCAGTCCAGGGGAATCCAATGAGCAGTTCTTC. Translating gives CASSPGESNEQFF.

The chain uses TRBV6-5 and TRBJ2-7; D gene ambiguous. The CDR3 is 11 amino acids. CDR1 MNHEY and CDR2 SVGAGI come from the germline V gene. As DNA, the CDR3 is TGTGCGACCGTCCGCCTTTACGAGCAGTACTTC. The encoded protein is CATVRLYEQYF.

This clone was observed a single time. V is TRBV7-3 and J is TRBJ1-2; 9 bases map to TRBD1. The CDR3 covers 17 residues. J lost 2 bases, V lost 5 bases, and 12 bases had no gene match. Germline V lookup: CDR1 SGHTA, CDR2 FQGTGA. CDR3 sequence: CASSPGQGPSFNYGYTF. The CDR3 DNA reads as TGTGCCAGCAGCCCCGGACAGGGGCCTTCCTTCAACTATGGCTACACCTTC. The full variable domain, with the rest looked up from reference TRBV7-3 and TRBJ1-2, is GAGVSQTPSNKVTEKGKYVELRCDPISGHTALYWYRQSLGQGPEFLIYFQGTGAADDSGLPNDRFFAVRPEGSVSTLKIQRTERGDSAVYLCASSPGQGPSFNYGYTFGSGTRLTVV.

This chain joins TRBV19 and TRBJ1-2; TRBD1 is a possible D gene (6 bases). V lost 4 bases to trimming and J lost 1 base, with 7 bases between them. CDR3 length: 13 residues. Germline V gives CDR1 LNHDA, CDR2 SQIVND (reference sequence). The CDR3 loop reads CASSKDSNYGYTF. CDR3 DNA: TGTGCCAGTAGTAAGGACAGTAACTATGGCTACACCTTC. The variable domain in full, with the rest retrieved from reference TRBV19 and TRBJ1-2, is DGGITQSPKYLFRKEGQNVTLSCEQNLNHDAMYWYRQDPGQGLRLIYYSQIVNDFQKGDIAEGYSVSREKKESFPLTVTSAQKNPTAFYLCASSKDSNYGYTFGSGTRLTVV.

This clone was detected only once. This chain joins TRBV4-2 and TRBJ2-2; 8 nucleotides match TRBD1. The V gene's germline CDR1 is LGHNA and CDR2 YNFKEQ. The CDR3 sequence is 16 residues long. V shed 4 bases, J shed 0 bases, and the junction held 4 bases outside the gene matches. In DNA, the CDR3 is TGTGCCAGCAGCCGGACGACAGGGGCGAACACCGGGGAGCTGTTTTTT. As protein: CASSRTTGANTGELFF.

This clone was recorded only once. The chain uses TRBV28 and TRBJ2-1; D may be TRBD1 or TRBD2 (5 bases each). Deletions cut 5 bases from V and 9 bases from J, with 11 bases between. CDR1 is MDHEN and CDR2 is SYDVKM in the germline V gene. This CDR3 has 12 residues. CDR3 DNA: TGTGCCAGCAGTGGGACCCGGGGTGAGCAGTTCTTC. Its protein is CASSGTRGEQFF. The variable domain in full, completed from reference TRBV28 and TRBJ2-1, reads DVKVTQSSRYLVKRTGEKVFLECVQDMDHENMFWYRQDPGLGLRLIYFSYDVKMKEKGDIPEGYSVSREKKERFSLILESASTNQTSMYLCASSGTRGEQFFGPGTRLTVL.

This chain connects TRBV5-1 to TRBJ2-2; no definite D call. V was shortened by 5 bases and J by 5 bases, with 16 bases between the two germline ends. Germline CDR1 reads SGHRS; CDR2 reads YFSETQ. CDR3 length: 15 amino acids. The CDR3 is CASSRTSTQTGELFF. As DNA, the CDR3 is TGCGCCAGCAGTAGGACCTCAACCCAGACCGGGGAGCTGTTTTTT.

The chain uses TRBV30 and TRBJ1-4; 10 bases line up with TRBD1. This CDR3 has 13 residues. The V gene end was trimmed by 3 bases and the J gene end by 11 bases; junction bases not matched to a gene: 6. In germline, CDR1 is GTSNPN, CDR2 SVGIG (reference sequence). CDR3 DNA sequence: TGTGCCTGGAGGGGACAGGGGAGGGAGAAACTGTTTTTT. Translating gives CAWRGQGREKLFF.

V usage is TRBV6-2 or TRBV6-3 and J usage is TRBJ2-3, with D possibly being TRBD1 (6 bases). Germline loops: CDR1 MNHEY, CDR2 SVGEGT. The CDR3 is made up of 15 amino acids. V was trimmed by 4 bases and J by 2 bases, leaving 13 bases between them. CDR3 in DNA: TGTGCCAGCAGTTCATGGGGGCCCCTCACAGATACGCAGTATTTT. Protein: CASSSWGPLTDTQYF.

Only a few counts were recorded for this clone. V usage is TRBV9 and J usage is TRBJ2-2; no definite D call. The CDR3 consists of 15 residues. Germline V gives CDR1 SGDLS, CDR2 YYNGEE. The V gene lost 4 bases and the J gene lost 4 bases, with 14 bases spanning the gap. The CDR3 DNA follows: TGTGCCAGCAGCCCTGGACGGATTGGCACCGGGGAGCTGTTTTTT. Protein: CASSPGRIGTGELFF.

The V and J genes are TRBV19 and TRBJ2-7, with 7 bases aligning to TRBD1. Germline assignment: CDR1 LNHDA and CDR2 SQIVND (reference sequence). V lost 6 bases and J lost 7; bases outside the gene matches: 15. The CDR3 is 15 residues long. The CDR3 bases are TGTGCCAGTAGGCGAGGGGGCACGGTTGGTGGTGAGCAGTACTTC. It translates to CASRRGGTVGGEQYF.

The chain is built from TRBV2 and TRBJ2-1; D unresolved. V was cut by 8 bases and J by 8 bases, with 13 bases left in between. The CDR3 has 12 amino acids. Per the germline V gene, CDR1 is SNHLY and CDR2 is FYNNEI. The DNA for the CDR3 is TGTGCCAGCCTGTATAGTTCGGATGAGCAGTTCTTC. This gives the protein CASLYSSDEQFF.

The chain employs TRBV11-2 and TRBJ2-5; unclear D gene. The V gene lost 1 base and the J gene lost 7 bases, with 19 bases spanning the gap. CDR3 length: 16 residues. The germline V gene has CDR1 SGHAT and CDR2 FQNNGV. The CDR3 DNA is TGTGCCAGCAGCTTAGGGTTGGACCGTCGTTGGGGGACCCAGTACTTC. Translated: CASSLGLDRRWGTQYF.

The CDR3 loop is CASSYSLVGYGYTF. For the CDR3, the DNA is TGTGCCAGCAGTTACTCGCTGGTTGGCTATGGCTACACCTTC. The chain recombines TRBV6-5 with TRBJ1-2; no clear D gene. This CDR3 is built from 14 residues. V dropped 0 bases and J dropped 4 bases, with 9 bases sitting between them. The V gene's germline CDR1 is MNHEY and CDR2 SVGAGI.